This paragraph reports one T cell receptor (beta chain). Original analysis: The authors estimated nucleated cell counts from reference gene primer amplification. TCRdb's copy holds only in-frame clones and misses some; the assay was immunoSEQ multiplex PCR. Clone size and V and J calls were adopted from that table, with D and trimming inferred from the DNA. The repertoire holds tens of thousands of clones, with 79% as singletons. This entry is derived from a study of blood T cell repertoires in COVID-19. For the study at large: In each case, the material was cDNA or gDNA derived from T cells, B-cell-depleted T cells, or PBMCs.

The TCR originated in a man aged 55 to 70 with active or convalescent COVID-19. Sequencing was done on a sample of peripheral blood.

The CDR3 nucleotides read TGCAGTGCTAGTAATCCAGGCGAAATGGACACTGAAGCTTTCTTT. Its translation: CSASNPGEMDTEAFF. The chain combines TRBV20-1 with TRBJ1-1; D is ambiguous. V shed 3 bases and J shed 3 bases, with 17 bases lying between them. Germline V lookup: CDR1 DFQATT, CDR2 SNEGSKA (reference sequence). The CDR3 length is 15 residues.